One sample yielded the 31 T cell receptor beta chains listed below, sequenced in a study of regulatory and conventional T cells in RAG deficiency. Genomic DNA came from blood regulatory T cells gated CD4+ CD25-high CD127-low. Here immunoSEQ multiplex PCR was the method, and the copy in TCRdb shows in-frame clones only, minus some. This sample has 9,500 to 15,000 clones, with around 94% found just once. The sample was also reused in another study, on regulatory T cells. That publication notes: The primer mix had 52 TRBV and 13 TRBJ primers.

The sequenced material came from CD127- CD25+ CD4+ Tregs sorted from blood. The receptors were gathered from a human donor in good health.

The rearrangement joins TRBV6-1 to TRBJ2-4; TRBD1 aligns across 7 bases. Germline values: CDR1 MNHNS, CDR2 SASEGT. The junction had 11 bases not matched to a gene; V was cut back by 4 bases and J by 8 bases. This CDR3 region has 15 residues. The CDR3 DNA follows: TGTGCCAGCAGTGTACGGGACAGTATCGCGCACATTCAGTACTTC. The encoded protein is CASSVRDSIAHIQYF.

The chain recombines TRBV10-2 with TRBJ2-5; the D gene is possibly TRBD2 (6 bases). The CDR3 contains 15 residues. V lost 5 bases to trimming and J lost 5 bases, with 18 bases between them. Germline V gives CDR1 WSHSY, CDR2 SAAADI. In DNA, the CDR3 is TGCGCCAGCAGTCATGGCGGGTACGGGAGTGAGACCCAGTACTTC. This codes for CASSHGGYGSETQYF.

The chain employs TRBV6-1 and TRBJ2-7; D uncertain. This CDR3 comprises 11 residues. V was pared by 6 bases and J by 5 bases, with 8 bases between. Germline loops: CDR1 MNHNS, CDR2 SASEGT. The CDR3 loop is CASRRLDEQYF. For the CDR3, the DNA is TGTGCCAGCAGGCGTTTGGACGAGCAGTACTTC.

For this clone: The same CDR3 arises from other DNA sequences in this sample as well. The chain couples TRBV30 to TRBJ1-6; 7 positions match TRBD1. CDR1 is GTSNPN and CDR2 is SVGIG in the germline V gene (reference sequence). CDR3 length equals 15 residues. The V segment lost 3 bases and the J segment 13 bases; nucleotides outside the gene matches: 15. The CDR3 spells CAWRGDSAGSSPLHF. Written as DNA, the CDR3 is TGTGCCTGGAGGGGGGACAGCGCGGGGAGTTCCCCCCTCCACTTT.

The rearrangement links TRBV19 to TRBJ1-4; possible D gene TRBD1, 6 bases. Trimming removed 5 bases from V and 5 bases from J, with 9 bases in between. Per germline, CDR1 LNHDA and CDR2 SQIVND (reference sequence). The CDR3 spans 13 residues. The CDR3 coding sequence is TGTGCCAGTAGTGCTACAGGGAATGAAAAACTGTTTTTT. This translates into CASSATGNEKLFF.

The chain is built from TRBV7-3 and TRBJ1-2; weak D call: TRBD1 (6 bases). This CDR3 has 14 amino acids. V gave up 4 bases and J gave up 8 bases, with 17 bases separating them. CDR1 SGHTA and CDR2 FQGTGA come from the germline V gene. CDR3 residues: CASSSDRPSVGYTF. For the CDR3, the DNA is TGTGCCAGCAGCTCAGACAGGCCCTCGGTGGGCTACACCTTC.

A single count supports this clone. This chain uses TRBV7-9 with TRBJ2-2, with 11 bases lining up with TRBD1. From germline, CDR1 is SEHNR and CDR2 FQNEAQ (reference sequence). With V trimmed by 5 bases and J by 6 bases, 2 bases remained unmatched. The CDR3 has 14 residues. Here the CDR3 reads CASSPGQGAGELFF. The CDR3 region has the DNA TGTGCCAGCAGCCCGGGACAGGGGGCCGGGGAGCTGTTTTTT.

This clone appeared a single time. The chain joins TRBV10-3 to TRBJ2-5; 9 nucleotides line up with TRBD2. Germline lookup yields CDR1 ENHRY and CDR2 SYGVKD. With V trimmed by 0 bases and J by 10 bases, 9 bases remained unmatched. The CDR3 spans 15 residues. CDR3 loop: CAISESSGRPRDQYF. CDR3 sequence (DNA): TGTGCCATCAGTGAGTCTAGCGGGAGACCTCGCGACCAGTACTTC.

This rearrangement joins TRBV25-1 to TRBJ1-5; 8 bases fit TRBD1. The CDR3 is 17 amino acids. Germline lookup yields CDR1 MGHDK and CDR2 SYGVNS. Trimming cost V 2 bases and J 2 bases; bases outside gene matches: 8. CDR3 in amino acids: CASSEGRGLEGNQPQHF. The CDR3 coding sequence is TGTGCCAGCAGTGAAGGCAGGGGGCTGGAGGGCAATCAGCCCCAGCATTTT. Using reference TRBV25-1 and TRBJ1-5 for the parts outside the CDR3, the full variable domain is EADIYQTPRYLVIGTGKKITLECSQTMGHDKMYWYQQDPGMELHLIHYSYGVNSTEKGDLSSESTVSRIRTEHFPLTLESARPSHTSQYLCASSEGRGLEGNQPQHFGDGTRLSIL.

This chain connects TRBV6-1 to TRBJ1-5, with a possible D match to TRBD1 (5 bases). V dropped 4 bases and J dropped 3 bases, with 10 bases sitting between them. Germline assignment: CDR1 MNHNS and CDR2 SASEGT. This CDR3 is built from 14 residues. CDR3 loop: CASSGATVNQPQHF. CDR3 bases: TGTGCCAGCAGTGGCGCGACAGTCAATCAGCCCCAGCATTTT.

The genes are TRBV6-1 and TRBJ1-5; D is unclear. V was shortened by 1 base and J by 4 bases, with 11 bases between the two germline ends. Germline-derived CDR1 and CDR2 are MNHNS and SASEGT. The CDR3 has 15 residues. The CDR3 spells CASSEGRHPNQPQHF. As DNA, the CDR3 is TGTGCCAGCAGTGAAGGGAGGCACCCGAATCAGCCCCAGCATTTT.

The CDR3 bases are TGTGCCAGCAGTTCCCGCGGCGAGCAGTACTTC. Protein product: CASSSRGEQYF. This chain joins TRBV6-6 and TRBJ2-7, with D unresolved. The CDR3 covers 11 residues. Trimming left V 4 bases short and J 6 bases short, with 7 bases between. CDR1 is MNHNY, CDR2 SVGAGI, per germline (reference sequence).

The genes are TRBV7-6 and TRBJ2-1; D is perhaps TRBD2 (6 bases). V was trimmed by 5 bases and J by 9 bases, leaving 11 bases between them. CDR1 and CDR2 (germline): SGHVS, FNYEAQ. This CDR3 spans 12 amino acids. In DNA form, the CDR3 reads TGTGCCAGCAGCACGGGGACTCCTGAGCAGTTCTTC. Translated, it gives CASSTGTPEQFF.

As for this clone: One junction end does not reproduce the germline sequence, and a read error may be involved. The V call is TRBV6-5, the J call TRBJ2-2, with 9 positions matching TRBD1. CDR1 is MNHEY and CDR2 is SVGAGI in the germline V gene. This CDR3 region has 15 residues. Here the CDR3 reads CASRSRDREGRGAVF. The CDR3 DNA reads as TGTGCCAGCAGGTCTCGGGACAGGGAGGGCCGGGGAGCTGTTTTT.

The CDR3 region is CASSLEREAAGNTIYF. CDR3 coding DNA: TGTGCCAGCAGTTTGGAACGCGAGGCCGCTGGAAACACCATATATTTT. V usage is TRBV28 and J usage is TRBJ1-3, with unresolved D. Germline-derived CDR1 and CDR2 are MDHEN and SYDVKM. This CDR3 spans 16 amino acids. The V end was cut by 3 bases, the J end by 2 bases, with 14 bases between.

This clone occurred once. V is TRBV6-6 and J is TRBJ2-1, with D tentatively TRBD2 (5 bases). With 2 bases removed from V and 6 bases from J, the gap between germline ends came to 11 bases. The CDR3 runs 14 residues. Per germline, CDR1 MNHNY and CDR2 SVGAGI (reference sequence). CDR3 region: CASSYPRAGNEQFF. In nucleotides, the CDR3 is TGTGCCAGCAGTTACCCGAGGGCTGGCAATGAGCAGTTCTTC.

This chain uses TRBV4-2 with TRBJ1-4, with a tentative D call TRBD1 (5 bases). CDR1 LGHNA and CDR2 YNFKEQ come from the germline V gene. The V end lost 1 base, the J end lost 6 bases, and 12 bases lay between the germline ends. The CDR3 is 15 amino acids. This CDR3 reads CASSQGKPGDEKLFF. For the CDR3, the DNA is TGTGCCAGCAGCCAAGGAAAACCGGGGGATGAAAAACTGTTTTTT.

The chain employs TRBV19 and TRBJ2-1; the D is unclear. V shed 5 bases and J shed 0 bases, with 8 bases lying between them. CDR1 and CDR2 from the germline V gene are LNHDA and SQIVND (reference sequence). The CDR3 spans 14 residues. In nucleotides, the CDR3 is TGTGCCAGTAGTGGCTACAGCTCCTACAATGAGCAGTTCTTC. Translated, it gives CASSGYSSYNEQFF.

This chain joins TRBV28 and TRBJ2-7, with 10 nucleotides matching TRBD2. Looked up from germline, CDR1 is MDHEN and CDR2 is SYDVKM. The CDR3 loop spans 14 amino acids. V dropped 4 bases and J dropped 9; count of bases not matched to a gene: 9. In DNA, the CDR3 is TGTGCCAGCAGTTCCACCCCAGCGGGGGGGGTGCAGTACTTC. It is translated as CASSSTPAGGVQYF.

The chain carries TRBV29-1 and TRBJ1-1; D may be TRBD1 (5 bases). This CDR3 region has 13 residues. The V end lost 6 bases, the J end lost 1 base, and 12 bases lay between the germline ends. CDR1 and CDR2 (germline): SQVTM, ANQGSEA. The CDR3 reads CSVNLGGNTEAFF. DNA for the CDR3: TGCAGCGTAAACCTCGGGGGGAACACTGAAGCTTTCTTT. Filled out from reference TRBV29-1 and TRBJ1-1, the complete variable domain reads SAVISQKPSRDICQRGTSLTIQCQVDSQVTMMFWYRQQPGQSLTLIATANQGSEATYESGFVIDKFPISRPNLTFSTLTVSNMSPEDSSIYLCSVNLGGNTEAFFGQGTRLTVV.

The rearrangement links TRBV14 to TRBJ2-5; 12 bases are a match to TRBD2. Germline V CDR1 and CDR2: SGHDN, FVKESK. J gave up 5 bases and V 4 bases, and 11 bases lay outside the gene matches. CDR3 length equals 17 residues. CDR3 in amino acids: CASSRYPLGTSGETQYF. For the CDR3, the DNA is TGTGCCAGCAGCCGTTACCCCCTCGGGACTAGCGGGGAGACCCAGTACTTC. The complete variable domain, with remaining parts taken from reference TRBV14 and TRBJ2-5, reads EAGVTQFPSHSVIEKGQTVTLRCDPISGHDNLYWYRRVMGKEIKFLLHFVKESKQDESGMPNNRFLAERTGGTYSTLKVQPAELEDSGVYFCASSRYPLGTSGETQYFGPGTRLLVL.

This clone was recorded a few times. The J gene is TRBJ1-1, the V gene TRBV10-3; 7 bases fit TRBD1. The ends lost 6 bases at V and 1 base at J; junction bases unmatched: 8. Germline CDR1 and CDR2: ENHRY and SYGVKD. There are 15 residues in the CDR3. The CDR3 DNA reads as TGTGCCATCAGCGAATTCCGGGACAGGAACACTGAAGCTTTCTTT. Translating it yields CAISEFRDRNTEAFF.

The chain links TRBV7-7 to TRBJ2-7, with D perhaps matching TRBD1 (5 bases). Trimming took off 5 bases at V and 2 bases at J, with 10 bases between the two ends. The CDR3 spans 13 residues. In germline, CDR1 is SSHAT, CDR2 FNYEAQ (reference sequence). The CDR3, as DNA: TGTGCCAGCAGCCAGGCACAGGCCTACGAGCAGTACTTC. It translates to CASSQAQAYEQYF.

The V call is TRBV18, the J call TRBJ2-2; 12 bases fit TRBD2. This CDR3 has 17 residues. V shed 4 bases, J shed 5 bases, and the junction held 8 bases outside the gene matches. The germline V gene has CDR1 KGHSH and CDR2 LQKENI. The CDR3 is CASSLPPGTSGTGELFF. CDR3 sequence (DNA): TGTGCCAGCTCACTCCCCCCCGGGACTAGCGGGACCGGGGAGCTGTTTTTT.

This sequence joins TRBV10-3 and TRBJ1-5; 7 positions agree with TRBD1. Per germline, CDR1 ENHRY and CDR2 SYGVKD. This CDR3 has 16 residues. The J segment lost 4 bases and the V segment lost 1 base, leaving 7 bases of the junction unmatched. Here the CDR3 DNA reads TGTGCCATCAGTGAGTTGGGGGGCAGGGGGAATCAGCCCCAGCATTTT. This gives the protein CAISELGGRGNQPQHF.

The CDR3 reads CASTPGGSPHTEAFF. The CDR3, as DNA: TGTGCCAGCACTCCCGGGGGGTCCCCGCACACTGAAGCTTTCTTT. The chain has TRBV28 and TRBJ1-1; possibly TRBD1 for D (5 bases). V lost 7 bases and J lost 3, with 18 bases in between. The germline CDR1 and CDR2 sequences are MDHEN and SYDVKM. This CDR3 has 15 residues.

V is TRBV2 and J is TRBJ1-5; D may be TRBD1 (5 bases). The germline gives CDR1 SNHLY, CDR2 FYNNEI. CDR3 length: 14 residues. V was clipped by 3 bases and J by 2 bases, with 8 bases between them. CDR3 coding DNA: TGTGCCAGCAGTGATCCGGGGGGCAATCAGCCCCAGCATTTT. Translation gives CASSDPGGNQPQHF.

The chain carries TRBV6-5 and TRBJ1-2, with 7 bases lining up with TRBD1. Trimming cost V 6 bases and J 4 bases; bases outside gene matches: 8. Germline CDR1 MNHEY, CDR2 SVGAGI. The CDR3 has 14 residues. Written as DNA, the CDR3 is TGTGCCAGCAGCCCCGCGACAGGGAGCTATGGCTACACCTTC. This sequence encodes CASSPATGSYGYTF.

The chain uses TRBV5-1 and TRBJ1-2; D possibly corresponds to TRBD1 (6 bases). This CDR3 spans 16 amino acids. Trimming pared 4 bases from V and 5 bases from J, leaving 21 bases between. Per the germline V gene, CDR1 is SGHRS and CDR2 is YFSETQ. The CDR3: CASSPLWGPNNYGYTF. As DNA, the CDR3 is TGCGCCAGCAGCCCGTTGTGGGGGCCCAACAATTATGGCTACACCTTC.

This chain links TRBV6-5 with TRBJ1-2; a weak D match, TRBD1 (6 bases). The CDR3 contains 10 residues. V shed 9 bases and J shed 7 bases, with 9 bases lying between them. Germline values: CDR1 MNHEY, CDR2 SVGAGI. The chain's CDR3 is CASYRVGYTF. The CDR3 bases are TGTGCCAGTTACAGGGTTGGCTACACCTTC.

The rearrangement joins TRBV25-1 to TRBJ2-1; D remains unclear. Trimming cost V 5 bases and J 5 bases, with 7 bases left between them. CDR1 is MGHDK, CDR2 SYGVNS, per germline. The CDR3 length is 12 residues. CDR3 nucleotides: TGTGCCAGCAGTTCCCGTCACAATGAGCAGTTCTTC. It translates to CASSSRHNEQFF.